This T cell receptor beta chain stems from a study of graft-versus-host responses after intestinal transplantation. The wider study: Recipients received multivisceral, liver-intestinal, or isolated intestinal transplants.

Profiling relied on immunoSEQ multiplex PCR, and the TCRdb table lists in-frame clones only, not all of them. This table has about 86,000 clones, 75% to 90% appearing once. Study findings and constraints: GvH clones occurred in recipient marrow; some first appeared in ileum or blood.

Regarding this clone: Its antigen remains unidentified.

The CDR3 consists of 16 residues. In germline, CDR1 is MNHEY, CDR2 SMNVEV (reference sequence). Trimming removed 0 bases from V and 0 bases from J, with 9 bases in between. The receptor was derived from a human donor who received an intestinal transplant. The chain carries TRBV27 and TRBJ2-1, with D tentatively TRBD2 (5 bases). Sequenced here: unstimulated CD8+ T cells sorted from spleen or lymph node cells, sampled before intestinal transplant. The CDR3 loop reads CASSLSMEVSYNEQFF. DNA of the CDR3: TGTGCCAGCAGTTTATCGATGGAGGTCTCCTACAATGAGCAGTTCTTC.